Following are 5 T cell receptor beta chains from one sample sequenced in a study of technical replicates of blood from a few donors. The method was immunoSEQ multiplex PCR; TCRdb's version includes in-frame clones alone and lacks a portion of them. This table has 70,000 to 75,000 clones, over 90% appearing once. The sample was T cells isolated from PBMCs. Receptor source: a human donor in good health.

This clone was detected a few times. The V gene is TRBV2, the J gene TRBJ1-1, with D maybe TRBD1 (5 bases). Deletions cut 3 bases from V and 8 bases from J, with 7 bases between. The V gene's germline CDR1 is SNHLY and CDR2 FYNNEI. This CDR3 has 11 amino acids. The chain's CDR3 is CASSDRVEAFF. CDR3 nucleotides: TGTGCCAGCAGTGACAGGGTGGAAGCTTTCTTT.

This clone has just one count. V gene TRBV5-5 combines with J gene TRBJ1-1, with D perhaps matching TRBD1 (6 bases). CDR3 length: 15 amino acids. V gave up 7 bases and J gave up 0 bases, with 16 bases separating them. The germline V gene encodes CDR1 SGHKS and CDR2 YYEKEE (reference sequence). The CDR3 DNA sequence: TGTGCCAGCTCCAAGGGGACACCGATGAACACTGAAGCTTTCTTT. Its protein is CASSKGTPMNTEAFF. The full variable domain, rest sourced from reference TRBV5-5 and TRBJ1-1, is DAGVTQSPTHLIKTRGQQVTLRCSPISGHKSVSWYQQVLGQGPQFIFQYYEKEERGRGNFPDRFSARQFPNYSSELNVNALLLGDSALYLCASSKGTPMNTEAFFGQGTRLTVV.

This clone showed up just once. V is TRBV9 and J is TRBJ1-3, with D possibly being TRBD1 (5 bases). The germline CDR1 and CDR2 sequences are SGDLS and YYNGEE. V was cut by 3 bases and J by 0 bases, with 7 bases left in between. This CDR3 has 14 residues. CDR3 bases: TGTGCCAGCAGCGACAGGAGCTCTGGAAACACCATATATTTT. Translated: CASSDRSSGNTIYF.

This clone showed up just once. The CDR3 DNA is TGTGCCAGCAGCGTCCGGGGGACAGGGGTGAACACTGAAGCTTTCTTT. This sequence encodes CASSVRGTGVNTEAFF. V usage is TRBV9 and J usage is TRBJ1-1, with 10 positions matching TRBD1. The CDR3 is made up of 16 amino acids. J was trimmed by 0 bases and V by 2 bases; bases with no gene match: 4. Per germline, CDR1 SGDLS and CDR2 YYNGEE.

The rearrangement uses TRBV5-1 and TRBJ2-3; 11 nucleotides agree with TRBD2. Unmatched junction bases numbered 1, after V lost 0 bases and J lost 1 base. The CDR3 spans 16 residues. Germline V gives CDR1 SGHRS, CDR2 YFSETQ. CDR3 nucleotides: TGCGCCAGCAGCTTGGGACTAGCGGGACGCACAGATACGCAGTATTTT. Its translation: CASSLGLAGRTDTQYF.